This T cell receptor beta chain was recorded in a study of blood T cell repertoires in COVID-19. As for the study in general: T cells, B-cell-depleted T cells, or PBMCs supplied cDNA or gDNA.

In the original analysis: It was from reference gene primer amplification that nucleated cell counts were estimated. Measured with immunoSEQ multiplex PCR; TCRdb has only the in-frame clones, and not every one. V and J calls and clone size are copied from that table; D and trimming were computed from the DNA. The sample yields 200,000 to 250,000 clones, around nine tenths seen once. Trimming took off 3 bases at V and 11 bases at J, with 11 bases between the two ends. Germline V gene data show CDR1 as SGDLS and CDR2 as YYNGEE. CDR3 length equals 11 residues. This clonotype was obtained from a woman in her forties or fifties who had recovered from COVID-19. This chain joins TRBV9 and TRBJ1-2, with D possibly TRBD1 on 5 matching bases. Sequences were obtained from PBMCs or T cells enriched from blood (not recorded which). The CDR3 sequence: CASSDRGGYTF. The CDR3 DNA reads as TGTGCCAGCAGCGATCGGGGGGGATACACCTTC.